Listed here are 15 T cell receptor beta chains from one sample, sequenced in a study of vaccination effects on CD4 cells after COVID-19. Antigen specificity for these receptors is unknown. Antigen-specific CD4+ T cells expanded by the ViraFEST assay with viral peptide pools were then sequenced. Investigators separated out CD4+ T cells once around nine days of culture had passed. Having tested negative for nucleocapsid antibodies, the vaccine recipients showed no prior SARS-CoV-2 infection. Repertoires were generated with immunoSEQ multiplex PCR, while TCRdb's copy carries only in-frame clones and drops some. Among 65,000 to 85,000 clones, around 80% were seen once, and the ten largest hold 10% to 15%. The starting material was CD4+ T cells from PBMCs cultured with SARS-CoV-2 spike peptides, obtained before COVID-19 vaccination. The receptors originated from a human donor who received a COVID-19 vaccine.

The CDR3 loop is CASSPQAGTYEQYV. The CDR3 DNA is TGTGCCAGCAGCCCCCAGGCCGGGACCTACGAGCAGTACGTC. V is TRBV6-5 and J is TRBJ2-7; a possible D gene is TRBD2 (5 bases). The CDR3 has 14 residues. The V gene lost 6 bases and the J gene lost 2 bases, with 14 bases spanning the gap. Germline values: CDR1 MNHEY, CDR2 SVGAGI.

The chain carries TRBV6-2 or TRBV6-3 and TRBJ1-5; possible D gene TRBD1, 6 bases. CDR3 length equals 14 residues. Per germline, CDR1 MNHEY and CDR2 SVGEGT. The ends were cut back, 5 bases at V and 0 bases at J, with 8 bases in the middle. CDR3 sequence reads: CASSPQGSNQPQHF. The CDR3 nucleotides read TGTGCCAGCAGTCCACAGGGTAGCAATCAGCCCCAGCATTTT.

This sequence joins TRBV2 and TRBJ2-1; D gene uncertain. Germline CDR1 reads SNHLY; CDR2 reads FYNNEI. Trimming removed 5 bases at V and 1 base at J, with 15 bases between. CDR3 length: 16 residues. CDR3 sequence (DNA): TGTGCCAGCAGTTCCGACGGCCGGCAGTCCTACAATGAGCAGTTCTTC. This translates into CASSSDGRQSYNEQFF.

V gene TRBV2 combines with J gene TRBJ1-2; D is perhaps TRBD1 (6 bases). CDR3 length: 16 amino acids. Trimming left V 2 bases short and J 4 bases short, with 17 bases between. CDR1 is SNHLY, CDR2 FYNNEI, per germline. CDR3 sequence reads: CASSESGFGGAYGYTF. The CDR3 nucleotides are TGTGCCAGCAGTGAAAGCGGCTTCGGGGGCGCCTATGGCTACACCTTC.

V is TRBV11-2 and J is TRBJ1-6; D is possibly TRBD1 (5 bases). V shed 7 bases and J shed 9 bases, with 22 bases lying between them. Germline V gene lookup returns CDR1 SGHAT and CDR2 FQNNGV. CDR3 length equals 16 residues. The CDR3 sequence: CASTPRAGNSGSPLHF. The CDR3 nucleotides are TGTGCCAGCACCCCGCGGGCAGGGAATTCTGGTTCACCCCTCCACTTT.

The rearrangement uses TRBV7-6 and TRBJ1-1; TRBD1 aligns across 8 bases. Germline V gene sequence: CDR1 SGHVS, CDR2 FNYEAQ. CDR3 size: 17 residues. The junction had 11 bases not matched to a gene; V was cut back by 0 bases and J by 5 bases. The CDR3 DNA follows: TGTGCCAGCAGCTTAGCTGGGACAGGTCCTACGGGGACTGAAGCTTTCTTT. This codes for CASSLAGTGPTGTEAFF.

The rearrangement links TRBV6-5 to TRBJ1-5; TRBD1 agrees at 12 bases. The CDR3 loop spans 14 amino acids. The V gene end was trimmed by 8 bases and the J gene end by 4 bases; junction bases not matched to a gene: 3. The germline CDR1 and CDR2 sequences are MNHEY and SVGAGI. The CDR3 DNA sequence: TGTGCCAGCGGGGGACAGGGGGCTAATCAGCCCCAGCATTTT. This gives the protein CASGGQGANQPQHF.

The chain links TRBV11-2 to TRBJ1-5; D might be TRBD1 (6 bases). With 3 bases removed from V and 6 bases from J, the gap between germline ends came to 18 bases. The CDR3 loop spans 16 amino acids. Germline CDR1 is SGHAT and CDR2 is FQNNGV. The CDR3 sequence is CASSFGGGAGGQPQHF. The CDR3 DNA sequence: TGTGCCAGCAGCTTTGGCGGGGGCGCCGGGGGTCAGCCCCAGCATTTT.

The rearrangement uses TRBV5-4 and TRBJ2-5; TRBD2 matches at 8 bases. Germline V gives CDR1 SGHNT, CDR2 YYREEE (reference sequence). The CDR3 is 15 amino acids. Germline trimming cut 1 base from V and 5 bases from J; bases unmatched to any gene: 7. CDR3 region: CASSLRRSGEETQYF. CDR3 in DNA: TGTGCCAGCAGCTTGAGGCGTAGCGGGGAGGAGACCCAGTACTTC.

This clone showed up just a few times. CDR3 bases: TGCGCCAGCAGTGATACCGGGACAGGGTCTACGCAGTATTTT. It encodes CASSDTGTGSTQYF. The chain has TRBV10-1 and TRBJ2-3, with TRBD1 matching over 9 bases. CDR1 and CDR2 (germline): WNHNN, SYGVQD (reference sequence). With V trimmed by 3 bases and J by 8 bases, 6 bases remained unmatched. This CDR3 is built from 14 residues.

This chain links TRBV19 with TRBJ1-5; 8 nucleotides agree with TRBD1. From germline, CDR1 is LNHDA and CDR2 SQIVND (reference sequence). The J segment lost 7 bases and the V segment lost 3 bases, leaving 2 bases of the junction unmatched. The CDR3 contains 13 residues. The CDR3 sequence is CASSMDREQPQHF. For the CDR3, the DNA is TGTGCCAGTAGTATGGACAGGGAACAGCCCCAGCATTTT.

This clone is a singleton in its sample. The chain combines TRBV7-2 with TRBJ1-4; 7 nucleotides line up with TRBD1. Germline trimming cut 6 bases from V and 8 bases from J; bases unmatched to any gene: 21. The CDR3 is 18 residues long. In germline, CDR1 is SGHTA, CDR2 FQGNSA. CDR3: CASRKKTGSIRDNEKLFF. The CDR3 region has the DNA TGTGCCAGCAGAAAAAAGACAGGGTCAATTCGGGATAACGAAAAACTGTTTTTT.

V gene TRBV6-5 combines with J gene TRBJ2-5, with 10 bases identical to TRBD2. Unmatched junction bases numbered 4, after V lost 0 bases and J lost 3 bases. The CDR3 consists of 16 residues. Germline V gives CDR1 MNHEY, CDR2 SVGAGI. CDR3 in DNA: TGTGCCAGCAGTTACTCGACTACTAGCGGGGAAGAGACCCAGTACTTC. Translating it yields CASSYSTTSGEETQYF.

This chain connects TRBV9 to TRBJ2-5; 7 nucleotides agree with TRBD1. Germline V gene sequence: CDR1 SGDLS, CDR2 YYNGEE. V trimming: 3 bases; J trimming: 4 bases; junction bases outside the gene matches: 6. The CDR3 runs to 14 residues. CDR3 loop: CASSAKTGLETQYF. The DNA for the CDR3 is TGTGCCAGCAGCGCAAAGACAGGGTTAGAGACCCAGTACTTC.

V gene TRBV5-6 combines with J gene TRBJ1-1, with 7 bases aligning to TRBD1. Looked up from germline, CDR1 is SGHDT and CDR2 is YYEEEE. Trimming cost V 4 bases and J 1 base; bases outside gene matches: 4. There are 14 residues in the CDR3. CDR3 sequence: CASSETGANTEAFF. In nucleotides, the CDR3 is TGTGCCAGCAGCGAAACAGGGGCGAACACTGAAGCTTTCTTT.